This TCR beta chain emerged from a study of low-dose radiotherapy and immunotherapy resistance in tumors. The overall study: Treatment of Cohort 2 consisted of 1 Gy per fraction every two weeks, amounting to 13 Gy over 26 weeks. Each patient was administered nivolumab intravenously at 240 mg, which was a flat dose, every two weeks, along with intravenous ipilimumab at 1 mg/kg every six weeks.

Regarding time point: before trial treatment. Every donor's regimen consisted of nivolumab, ipilimumab, aspirin, low-dose cyclophosphamide and low-dose radiotherapy. Looked up from germline, CDR1 is SGHRS and CDR2 is YFSETQ. V was clipped by 4 bases and J by 3 bases; unmatched bases: 12. The CDR3 spans 16 residues. First-strand cDNA relied on TRAV- and TRBV-specific primers spanning alpha and beta chains. PCR amplification of the TCRs was performed with Phusion for 15 to 25 PCR cycles, and it relied on a constant-region primer together with a V-primer adapter. TCRdb called the reads again in MiXCR, with one record for every CDR3 protein. This sample yields 85,000 to 95,000 distinct CDR3 sequences, of which more than 8% are seen a single time; around 0.98% belongs to the top ten. This clonotype was found a few times.

This chain links TRBV5-1 with TRBJ2-5; 7 positions match TRBD2. The receptor comes from a male donor with prostate cancer. This specimen consisted of PBMCs, obtained before treatment. The CDR3 sequence is CASSPGWGLPEETQYF. As DNA, the CDR3 is TGCGCCAGCAGCCCGGGGTGGGGACTACCAGAAGAGACCCAGTACTTC.